This T cell receptor beta chain was sequenced during a study of identical twins. A template switching step contributed a universal primer site, while unique molecular identifiers were present in the cDNA. TCRdb reanalysed the 5' RACE reads using MiXCR and keeps one entry per CDR3 protein. Of about 700,000 distinct CDR3 sequences in the sample, 5.5% to 6.5% were seen once. Points from the study as a whole: Abundant beta clonotypes from cord blood had fewer insertions, unlike memory repertoires, which showed none.

The V gene's germline CDR1 is MNHNS and CDR2 SASEGT. The CDR3 length is 15 residues. Trimming took off 6 bases at V and 4 bases at J, with 16 bases between the two ends. This clonotype turned up a few times. Antigen specificity is unknown. Specimen: naive T cells sorted from blood. This TCR was sampled from a man between 18 and 29 years old in good health. The V and J genes are TRBV6-1 and TRBJ2-1; TRBD2 might be the D (6 bases). The CDR3 DNA sequence: TGTGCCAGCAGGGACCTTAGCGGCGCATACAATGAGCAGTTCTTC. Protein product: CASRDLSGAYNEQFF.